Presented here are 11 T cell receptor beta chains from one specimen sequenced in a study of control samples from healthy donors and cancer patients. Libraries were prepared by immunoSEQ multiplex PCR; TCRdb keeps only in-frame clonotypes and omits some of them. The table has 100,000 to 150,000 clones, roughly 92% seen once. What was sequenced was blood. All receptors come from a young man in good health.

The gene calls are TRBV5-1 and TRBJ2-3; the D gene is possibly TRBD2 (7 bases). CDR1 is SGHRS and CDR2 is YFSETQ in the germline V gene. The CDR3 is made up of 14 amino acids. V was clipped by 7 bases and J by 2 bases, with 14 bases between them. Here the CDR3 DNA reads TGCGCCAGCGGATTGGGGGGGCCCACAGATACGCAGTATTTT. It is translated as CASGLGGPTDTQYF.

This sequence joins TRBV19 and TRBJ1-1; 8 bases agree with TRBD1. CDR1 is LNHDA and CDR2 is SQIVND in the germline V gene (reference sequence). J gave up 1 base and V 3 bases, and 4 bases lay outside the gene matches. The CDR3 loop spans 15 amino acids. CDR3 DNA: TGTGCCAGTAGTATTCCCGACAGGGGGAACACTGAAGCTTTCTTT. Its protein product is CASSIPDRGNTEAFF.

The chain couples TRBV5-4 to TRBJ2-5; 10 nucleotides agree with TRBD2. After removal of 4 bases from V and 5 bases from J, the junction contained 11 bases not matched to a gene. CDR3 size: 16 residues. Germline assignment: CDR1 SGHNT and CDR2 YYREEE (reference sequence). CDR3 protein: CASSHSGGRSLETQYF. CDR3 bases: TGTGCCAGCAGCCATAGCGGGGGGCGATCCCTCGAGACCCAGTACTTC. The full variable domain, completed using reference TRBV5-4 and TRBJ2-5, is ETGVTQSPTHLIKTRGQQVTLRCSSQSGHNTVSWYQQALGQGPQFIFQYYREEENGRGNFPPRFSGLQFPNYSSELNVNALELDDSALYLCASSHSGGRSLETQYFGPGTRLLVL.

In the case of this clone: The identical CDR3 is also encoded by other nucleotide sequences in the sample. CDR3 in amino acids: CASSTPGTYEQYF. DNA of the CDR3: TGTGCCAGCAGTACCCCTGGGACCTACGAGCAGTACTTC. The chain is built from TRBV6-5 and TRBJ2-7, with D unclear. V lost 5 bases and J lost 2, with 10 bases in between. The CDR3 totals 13 residues. Germline assignment: CDR1 MNHEY and CDR2 SVGAGI.

The CDR3, as DNA: TGTGCCAGTAGTCTCGTCCGCCAGTTTAACACTGAAGCTTTCTTT. It is translated as CASSLVRQFNTEAFF. The chain has TRBV19 and TRBJ1-1; D remains ambiguous. V was shortened by 5 bases and J by 2 bases, with 15 bases between the two germline ends. Germline CDR1 reads LNHDA; CDR2 reads SQIVND (reference sequence). The length of the CDR3 is 15 residues.

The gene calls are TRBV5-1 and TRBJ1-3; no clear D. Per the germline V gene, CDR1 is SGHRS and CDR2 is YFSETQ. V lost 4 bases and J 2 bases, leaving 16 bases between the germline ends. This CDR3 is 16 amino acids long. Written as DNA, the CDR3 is TGCGCCAGCAGCCTCCAGTCCGGGTCTACTGGAAACACCATATATTTT. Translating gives CASSLQSGSTGNTIYF.

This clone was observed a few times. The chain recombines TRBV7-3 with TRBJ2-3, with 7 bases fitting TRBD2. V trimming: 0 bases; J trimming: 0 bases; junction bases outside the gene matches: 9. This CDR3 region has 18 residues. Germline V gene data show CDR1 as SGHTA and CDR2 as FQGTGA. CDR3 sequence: CASSLTPAGNPSTDTQYF. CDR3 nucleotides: TGTGCCAGCAGCTTAACTCCAGCGGGGAACCCTAGCACAGATACGCAGTATTTT. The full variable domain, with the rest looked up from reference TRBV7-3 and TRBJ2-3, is GAGVSQTPSNKVTEKGKYVELRCDPISGHTALYWYRQSLGQGPEFLIYFQGTGAADDSGLPNDRFFAVRPEGSVSTLKIQRTERGDSAVYLCASSLTPAGNPSTDTQYFGPGTRLTVL.

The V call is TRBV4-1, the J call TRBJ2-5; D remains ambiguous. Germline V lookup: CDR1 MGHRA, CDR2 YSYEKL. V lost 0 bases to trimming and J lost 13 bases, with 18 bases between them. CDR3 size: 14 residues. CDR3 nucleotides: TGCGCCAGCAGCCAAGATACTTCCCTGGAGCCGCCGTACTTC. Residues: CASSQDTSLEPPYF.

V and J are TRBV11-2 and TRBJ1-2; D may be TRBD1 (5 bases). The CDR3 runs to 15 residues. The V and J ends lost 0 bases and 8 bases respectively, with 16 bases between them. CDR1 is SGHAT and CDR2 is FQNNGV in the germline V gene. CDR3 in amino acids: CASSLDQARESGYTF. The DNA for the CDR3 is TGTGCCAGCAGCTTAGATCAGGCCAGGGAGTCCGGCTACACCTTC.

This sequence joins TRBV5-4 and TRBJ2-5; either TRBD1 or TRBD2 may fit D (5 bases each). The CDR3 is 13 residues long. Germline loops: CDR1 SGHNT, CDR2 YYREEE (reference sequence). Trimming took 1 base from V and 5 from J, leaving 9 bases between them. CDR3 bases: TGTGCCAGCAGCTTGTGGGGGTACGAGACCCAGTACTTC. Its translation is CASSLWGYETQYF.

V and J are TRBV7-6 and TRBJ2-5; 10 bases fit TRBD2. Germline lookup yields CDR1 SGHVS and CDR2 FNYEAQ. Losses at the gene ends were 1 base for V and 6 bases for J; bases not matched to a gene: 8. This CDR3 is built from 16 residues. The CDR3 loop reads CASSLVQRGGEKTQYF. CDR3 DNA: TGTGCCAGCAGCTTAGTTCAGCGGGGGGGCGAAAAGACCCAGTACTTC.